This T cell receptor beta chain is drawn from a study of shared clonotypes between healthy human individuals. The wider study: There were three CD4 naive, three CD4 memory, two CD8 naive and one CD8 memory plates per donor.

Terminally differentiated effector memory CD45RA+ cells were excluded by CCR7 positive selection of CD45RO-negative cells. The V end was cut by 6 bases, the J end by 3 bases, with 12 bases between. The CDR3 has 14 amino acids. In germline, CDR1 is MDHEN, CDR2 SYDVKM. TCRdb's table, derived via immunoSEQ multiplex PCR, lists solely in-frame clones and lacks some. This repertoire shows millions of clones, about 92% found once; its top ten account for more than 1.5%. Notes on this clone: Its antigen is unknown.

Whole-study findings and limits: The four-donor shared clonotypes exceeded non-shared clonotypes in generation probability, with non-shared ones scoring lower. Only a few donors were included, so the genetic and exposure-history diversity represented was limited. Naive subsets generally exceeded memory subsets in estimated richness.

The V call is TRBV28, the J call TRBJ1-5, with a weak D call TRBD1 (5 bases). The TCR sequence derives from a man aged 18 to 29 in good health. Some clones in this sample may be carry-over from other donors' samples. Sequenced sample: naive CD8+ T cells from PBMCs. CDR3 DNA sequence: TGTGCCAGCAGCAAGGGACGGATCAATCAGCCCCAGCATTTT. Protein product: CASSKGRINQPQHF.